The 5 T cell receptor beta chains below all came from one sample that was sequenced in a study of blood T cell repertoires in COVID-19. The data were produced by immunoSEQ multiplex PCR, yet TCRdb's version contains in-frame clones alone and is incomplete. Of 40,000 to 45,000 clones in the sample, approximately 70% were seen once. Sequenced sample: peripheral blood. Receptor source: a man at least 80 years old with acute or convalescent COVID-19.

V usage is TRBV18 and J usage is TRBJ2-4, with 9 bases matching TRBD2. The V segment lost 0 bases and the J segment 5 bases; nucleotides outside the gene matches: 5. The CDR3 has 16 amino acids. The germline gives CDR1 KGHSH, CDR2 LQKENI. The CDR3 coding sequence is TGTGCCAGCTCACCACCCCCTAGCGGGACCGAAAACATTCAGTACTTC. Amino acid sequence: CASSPPPSGTENIQYF.

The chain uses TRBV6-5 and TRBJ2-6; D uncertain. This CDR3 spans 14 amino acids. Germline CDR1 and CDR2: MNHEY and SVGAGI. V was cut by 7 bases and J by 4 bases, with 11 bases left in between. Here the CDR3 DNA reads TGTGCCAGCATGGGTGGCGGAGGGGCCAACGTCCTGACTTTC. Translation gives CASMGGGGANVLTF.

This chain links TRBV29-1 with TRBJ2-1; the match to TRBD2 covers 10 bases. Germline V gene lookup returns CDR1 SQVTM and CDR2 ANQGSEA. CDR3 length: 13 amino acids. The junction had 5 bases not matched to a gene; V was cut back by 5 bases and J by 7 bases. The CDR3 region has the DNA TGCAGCGTTTCGGCTAGCGGGGGAAATGAGCAGTTCTTC. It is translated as CSVSASGGNEQFF.

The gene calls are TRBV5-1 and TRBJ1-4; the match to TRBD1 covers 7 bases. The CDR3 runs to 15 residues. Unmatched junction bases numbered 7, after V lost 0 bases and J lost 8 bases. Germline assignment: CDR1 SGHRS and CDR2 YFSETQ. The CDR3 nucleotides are TGCGCCAGCAGCTTGGCCGGGACAGTCGGCGAAAAACTGTTTTTT. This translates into CASSLAGTVGEKLFF.

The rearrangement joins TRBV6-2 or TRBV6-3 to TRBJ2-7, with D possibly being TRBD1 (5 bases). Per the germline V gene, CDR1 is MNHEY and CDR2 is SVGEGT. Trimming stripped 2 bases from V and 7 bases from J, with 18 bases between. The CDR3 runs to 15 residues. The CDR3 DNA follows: TGTGCCAGCAGTTACCTGGCAGGGCAGTTTGGGGAGCAGTACTTC. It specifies CASSYLAGQFGEQYF.